This entry is about one T cell receptor beta chain. From the 5' RACE reads, TCRdb called clonotypes with MiXCR, one entry per CDR3 protein. The sample shows about 450,000 distinct CDR3 sequences, about 22% of them seen only once. These data originate in a study of T-cell memory formation after mild COVID-19. V gave up 0 bases and J gave up 6 bases, with 5 bases separating them. The germline V gene has CDR1 SEHNR and CDR2 FQNEAQ (reference sequence). There are 13 residues in the CDR3. Source material: PBMCs or a T cell subset sorted from them (not recorded which). The receptor's source is an adult woman who had mild COVID-19 (a few samples of this study predate the infection). Cell type and time point are not known. The rearrangement uses TRBV7-9 and TRBJ2-2; D is unresolved. CDR3 sequence (DNA): TGTGCCAGCAGCTTAGCGATGGCCGGGGAGCTGTTTTTT. Translation: CASSLAMAGELFF.